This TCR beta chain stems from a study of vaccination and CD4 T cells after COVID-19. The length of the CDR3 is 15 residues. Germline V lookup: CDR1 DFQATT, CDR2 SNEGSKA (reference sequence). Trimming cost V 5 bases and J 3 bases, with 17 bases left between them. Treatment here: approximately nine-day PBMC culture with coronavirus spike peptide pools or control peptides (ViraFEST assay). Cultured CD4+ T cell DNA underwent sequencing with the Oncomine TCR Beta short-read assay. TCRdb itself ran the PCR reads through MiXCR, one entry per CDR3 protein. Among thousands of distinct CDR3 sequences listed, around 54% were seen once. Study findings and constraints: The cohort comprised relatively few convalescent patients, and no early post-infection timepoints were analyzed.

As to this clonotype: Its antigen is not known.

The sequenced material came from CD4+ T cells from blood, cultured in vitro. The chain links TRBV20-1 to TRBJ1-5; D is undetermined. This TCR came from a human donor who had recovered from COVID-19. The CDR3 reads CSADPLAGPNQPQHF. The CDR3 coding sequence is TGCAGTGCTGACCCGTTGGCAGGACCCAATCAGCCCCAGCATTTT.